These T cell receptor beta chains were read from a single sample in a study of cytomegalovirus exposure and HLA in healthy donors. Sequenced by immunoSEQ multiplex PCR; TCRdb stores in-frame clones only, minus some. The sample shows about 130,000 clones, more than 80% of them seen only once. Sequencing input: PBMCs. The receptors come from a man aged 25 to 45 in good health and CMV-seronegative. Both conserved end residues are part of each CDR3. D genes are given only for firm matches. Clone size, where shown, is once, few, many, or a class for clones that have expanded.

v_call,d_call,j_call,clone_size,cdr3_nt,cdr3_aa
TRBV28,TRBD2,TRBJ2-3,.,TGTGCCAGCAGTCAACGACTAGCGCCAGATACGCAGTATTTT,CASSQRLAPDTQYF
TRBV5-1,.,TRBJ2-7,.,TGCGCCAGCAGCTTGGCTATCCTGAGCTACGAGCAGTACTTC,CASSLAILSYEQYF
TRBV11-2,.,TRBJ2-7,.,TGTGCCAGCAGCCTGGGTCGGGGAATCTACGAGCAGTACTTC,CASSLGRGIYEQYF
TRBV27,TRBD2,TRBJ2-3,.,TGTGCCAGCAGTTTAAACCCCAGCGGGAGAACAGATACGCAGTATTTT,CASSLNPSGRTDTQYF
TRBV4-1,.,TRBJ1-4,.,TGCGCCAGCAGCCAAGATTTCGGGACTCCCTCTGGGGAACTGTTTTTT,CASSQDFGTPSGELFF
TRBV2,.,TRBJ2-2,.,TGTGCCAGCAGTGAAAGGGCAGGGGTTGAGGAGCTGTTTTTT,CASSERAGVEELFF
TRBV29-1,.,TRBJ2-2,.,TGCAGCGTTGGACAAGGGGTCAACACCGGGGAGCTGTTTTTT,CSVGQGVNTGELFF
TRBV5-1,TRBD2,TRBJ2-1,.,TGCGCCAGCAGCCCGGAGATTACTAGCGGGAGGACCTACAATGAGCAGTTCTTC,CASSPEITSGRTYNEQFF
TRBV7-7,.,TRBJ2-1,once,TGTGCTAGCAGCCCCGGAGCTATCAATGAGCAGTTCTTC,CASSPGAINEQFF
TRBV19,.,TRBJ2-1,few,TGTGCCAGTAGTCTGAGGCGGGGTTACTACAATGAGCAGTTCTTC,CASSLRRGYYNEQFF
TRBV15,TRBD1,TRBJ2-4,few,TGTGCCACCAGCAGGGGACAGGGGGCAGGAGAAAACATTCAGTACTTC,CATSRGQGAGENIQYF
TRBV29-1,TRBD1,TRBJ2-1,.,TGCAGCGTTGAAGATATGGGGGACAGGGACTCCTACAATGAGCAGTTCTTC,CSVEDMGDRDSYNEQFF
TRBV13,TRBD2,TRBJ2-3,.,TGTGCCAGCAGCTCAGATCAGGGAGGGTTCGCAGATACGCAGTATTTT,CASSSDQGGFADTQYF
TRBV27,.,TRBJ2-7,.,TGTGCCAGCGGCTCAGGGAGGTCCTACGAGCAGTACTTC,CASGSGRSYEQYF
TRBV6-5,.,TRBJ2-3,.,TGTGCCAGCAGTTATGTGCGGGGCCCAGATACGCAGTATTTT,CASSYVRGPDTQYF
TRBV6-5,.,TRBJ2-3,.,TGTGCCACGGCGAGGGGGGGGCCAGATACGCAGTATTTT,CATARGGPDTQYF
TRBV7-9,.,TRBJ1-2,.,TGTGCCAGCAGCTTTGGCCCAGGGTATAACTATGGCTACACCTTC,CASSFGPGYNYGYTF
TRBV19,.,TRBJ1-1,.,TGTGCCAGTACCGGGACATTCAAAGACGGTTCCCTGAGCACTGAAGCTTTCTTT,CASTGTFKDGSLSTEAFF
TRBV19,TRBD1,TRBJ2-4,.,TGTGCCAGTAGTATAGACAGGGGGACAGGATTGGACATTCAGTACTTC,CASSIDRGTGLDIQYF
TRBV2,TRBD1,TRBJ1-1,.,TGTGCCAGCAGTGGACAGGGGAGCACTGAAGCTTTCTTT,CASSGQGSTEAFF
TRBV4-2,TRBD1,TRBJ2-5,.,TGTGCCAGCAGCCAAGGGCTCCAGGGGGCAGAAGAGACCCAGTACTTC,CASSQGLQGAEETQYF
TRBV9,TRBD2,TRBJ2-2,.,TGTGCCAGCAGCGTAGAAAGCGGGAGTGCCGGGGAGCTGTTTTTT,CASSVESGSAGELFF
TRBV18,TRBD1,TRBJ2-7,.,TGTGCCAGCTCACCAAGGACAGGGGTCTCCTACGAGCAGTACTTC,CASSPRTGVSYEQYF
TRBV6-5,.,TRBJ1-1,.,TGTGCCAGCAGCTCGACTGAGAACACTGAAGCTTTCTTT,CASSSTENTEAFF
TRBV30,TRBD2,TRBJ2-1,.,TGTGCCTGGAAAATAGCGGGAGGGGACGAGCAGTTCTTC,CAWKIAGGDEQFF
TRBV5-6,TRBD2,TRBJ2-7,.,TGTGCCAGCAGCTTGTTCCCTAGCGGGGCCTACGAGCAGTACTTC,CASSLFPSGAYEQYF
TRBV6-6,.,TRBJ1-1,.,TGTGCCAGCAGTGACCAAGGGGTGGGAGGCACTGAAGCTTTCTTT,CASSDQGVGGTEAFF
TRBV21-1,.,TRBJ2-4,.,TGTGCCAGCAGGAAGGGACTAGCGGGGGGAGCCAAAAACATTCAGTACTTC,CASRKGLAGGAKNIQYF
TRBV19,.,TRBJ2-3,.,TGTGCCAGTAGTGGGAGAAGGGGGAGCACAGATACGCAGTATTTT,CASSGRRGSTDTQYF
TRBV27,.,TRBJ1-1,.,TGTGCCAGCAGTTTAGTTTCCAGGAACACTGAAGCTTTCTTT,CASSLVSRNTEAFF
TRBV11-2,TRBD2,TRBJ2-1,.,TGTGCCAGCAGCCCTCCGCGGGCGAGCGGGAGCAATAATGAGCAGTTCTTC,CASSPPRASGSNNEQFF
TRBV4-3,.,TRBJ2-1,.,TGCGCCAGCAGCCGATCGGCGGCGGGACCAAGGTTCGATGAGCAGTTCTTC,CASSRSAAGPRFDEQFF
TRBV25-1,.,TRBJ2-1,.,TGTGCCAGCAGGGACAGCGCGTACAATGAGCAGTTCTTC,CASRDSAYNEQFF
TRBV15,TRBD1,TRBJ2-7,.,TGTGCCACCAGCACCGCCCCGGGACAGGTAACCTACGAGCAGTACTTC,CATSTAPGQVTYEQYF
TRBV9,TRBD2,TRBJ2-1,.,TGTGCCAGCAGCGTAGTAGCGGGAGGGCTATCCTACAATGAGCAGTTCTTC,CASSVVAGGLSYNEQFF
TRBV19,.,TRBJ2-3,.,TGTGCCAGTAGTACGCTAGCTGGGGAGTACACAGATACGCAGTATTTT,CASSTLAGEYTDTQYF
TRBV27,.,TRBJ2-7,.,TGTGCCAGCAGTTTCAGTTTTACCTACGAGCAGTACTTC,CASSFSFTYEQYF
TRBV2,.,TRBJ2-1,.,TGTGCCAGCAGTATCAGGGTGTGGGAGCAGTTCTTC,CASSIRVWEQFF
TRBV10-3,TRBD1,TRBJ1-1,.,TGTGCCATCAGTTCGACAGGGATTAACACTGAAGCTTTCTTT,CAISSTGINTEAFF
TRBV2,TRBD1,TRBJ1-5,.,TGTGCCAGCAGGACAGGGGAAAGCAATCAGCCCCAGCATTTT,CASRTGESNQPQHF
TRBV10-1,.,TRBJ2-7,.,TGCGCCAGCAGTCCGCGGGCGGCCAGCTCCTACGAGCAGTACTTC,CASSPRAASSYEQYF
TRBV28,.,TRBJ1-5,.,TGTGCCAGCAGTGAAACAGGGTTCGTACGCCCCCAGCATTTT,CASSETGFVRPQHF
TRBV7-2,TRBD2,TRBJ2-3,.,TGTGCCAGCAGCCCACTAGCGGGAGTAGTAGATACGCAGTATTTT,CASSPLAGVVDTQYF
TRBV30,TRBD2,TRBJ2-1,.,TGTGCCTGGAGTGTCTGGCTAGCGGGTCCTAGCTCCTACAATGAGCAGTTCTTC,CAWSVWLAGPSSYNEQFF
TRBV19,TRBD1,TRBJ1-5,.,TGTGCCAGTAAAGTTTCGGGGACAGCCAATCAGCCCCAGCATTTT,CASKVSGTANQPQHF
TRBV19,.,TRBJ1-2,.,TGTGCCAGTACCCGGGACATCGGTTACTTTAACTATGGCTACACCTTC,CASTRDIGYFNYGYTF
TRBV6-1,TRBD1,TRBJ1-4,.,TGTGCCAGCAGGGAGACAGGGTCTAATGAAAAACTGTTTTTT,CASRETGSNEKLFF
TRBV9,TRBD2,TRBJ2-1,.,TGTGCCAGCAGCGTGGCTAGCGGGACAACCTACAATGAGCAGTTCTTC,CASSVASGTTYNEQFF
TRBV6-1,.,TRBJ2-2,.,TGTGCCAGCACCGGGCGGGAGAACACCGGGGAGCTGTTTTTT,CASTGRENTGELFF
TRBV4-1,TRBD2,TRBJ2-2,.,TGCGCCAGCAGCCAAGAGCGTCTAGCGGGAAACACCGGGGAGCTGTTTTTT,CASSQERLAGNTGELFF
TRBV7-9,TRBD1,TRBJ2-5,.,TGTGCCAGCAGCTTTGGACAGGGCCACCAAGAGACCCAGTACTTC,CASSFGQGHQETQYF
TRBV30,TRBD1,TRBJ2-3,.,TGTGCCTGGAGTGTATTGGGGACAGGAAAGGATACGCAGTATTTT,CAWSVLGTGKDTQYF
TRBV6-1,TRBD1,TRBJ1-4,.,TGTGCCAGCAGTGTCCTGACAGGGGGGAATGAAAAACTGTTTTTT,CASSVLTGGNEKLFF